A single sample gave rise to the 25 T cell receptor beta chains below, sequenced in a study of tumor and adjacent non-tumor tissue in lung cancer. A modified ARM-PCR protocol with three rounds of nested PCR amplified TCRbeta. TCRdb itself ran the multiplex PCR reads through MiXCR, one entry per CDR3 protein. The table has 200,000 to 250,000 distinct CDR3 sequences, 60% to 85% seen once. The template was RNA from unsorted bulk tissue. The sequenced sample was lung tumor tissue. The receptor source for this set is a man in his fifties or sixties with non-small cell lung cancer.

This rearrangement joins TRBV4-2 to TRBJ1-5; 8 bases agree with TRBD1. Germline trimming cut 0 bases from V and 3 bases from J; bases unmatched to any gene: 10. The CDR3 has 18 residues. CDR1 is LGHNA and CDR2 is YNFKEQ in the germline V gene. The CDR3, as DNA: TGTGCCAGCAGCCAAGATAAGGGGGCAGGGGGCAACAATCAGCCCCAGCATTTT. It encodes CASSQDKGAGGNNQPQHF.

The chain carries TRBV29-1 and TRBJ1-2; D might be TRBD1 (5 bases). V lost 1 base to trimming and J lost 10 bases, with 16 bases between them. The germline V gene has CDR1 SQVTM and CDR2 ANQGSEA. CDR3 length: 13 residues. The CDR3 sequence: CSVEARRGSDYTF. CDR3 bases: TGCAGCGTTGAAGCAAGGAGGGGAAGTGACTACACCTTC.

This chain connects TRBV30 to TRBJ2-1, with D maybe TRBD1 (6 bases). CDR1 GTSNPN and CDR2 SVGIG come from the germline V gene (reference sequence). The CDR3 contains 14 residues. V was shortened by 4 bases and J by 6 bases, with 16 bases between the two germline ends. CDR3 nucleotide sequence: TGTGCCTGGATAGTAAGGGGGTTATCCAATGAGCAGTTCTTC. It is translated as CAWIVRGLSNEQFF. Based on the CDR3 plus reference TRBV30 and TRBJ2-1, the full variable domain is SQTIHQWPATLVQPVGSPLSLECTVEGTSNPNLYWYRQAAGRGLQLLFYSVGIGQISSEVPQNLSASRPQDRQFILSSKKLLLSDSGFYLCAWIVRGLSNEQFFGPGTRLTVL.

As regards this clonotype: Given a much more abundant clone one base away, this may be a read error. The CDR3 region is CSAESLAGVGRQYF. The CDR3 region has the DNA TGCAGTGCGGAGTCCCTAGCGGGTGTAGGTCGGCAGTACTTC. The genes are TRBV20-1 and TRBJ2-7, with 8 bases identical to TRBD2. Germline values: CDR1 DFQATT, CDR2 SNEGSKA (reference sequence). J gave up 9 bases and V 6 bases, and 16 bases lay outside the gene matches. There are 14 residues in the CDR3.

The V and J genes are TRBV14 and TRBJ1-3; tentatively, D is TRBD1 (5 bases). V lost 4 bases to trimming and J lost 2 bases, with 9 bases between them. The CDR3 extends over 14 amino acids. The V gene's germline CDR1 is SGHDN and CDR2 FVKESK. CDR3 nucleotide sequence: TGTGCCAGCAGCCGGACACTAACTGGAAACACCATATATTTT. This translates into CASSRTLTGNTIYF.

A remark on this clonotype: Because the CDR3 is missing its conserved closing phenylalanine or tryptophan, this is likely a read error. The chain recombines TRBV6-5 with TRBJ1-1; D is undetermined. The CDR3 contains 13 residues. V was clipped by 8 bases and J by 8 bases, with 18 bases between them. The V gene's germline CDR1 is MNHEY and CDR2 SVGAGI. CDR3 loop: CASCSISSREAFN. In DNA, the CDR3 is TGTGCCAGCTGTAGCATTAGTTCTCGGGAAGCTTTCAAT.

Details on this clonotype: Given the absence of the conserved phenylalanine or tryptophan at the CDR3 end, a read error is likely. It is unclear where the CDR3 begins or ends on the DNA, so no DNA is shown, and the CDR3 is as TCRdb lists it. The rearrangement links TRBV11-1 to TRBJ2-5; the table's D call TRBD1 went unverified against the DNA. Germline-derived CDR1 and CDR2 are SGHAT and FQDESV (reference sequence). The CDR3 is 14 residues long, ends included. The CDR3 protein is CVSSFTPGGETQYS.

The chain is built from TRBV12-3 or TRBV12-4 and TRBJ2-5, with D perhaps matching TRBD2 (5 bases). The CDR3 has 13 residues. Deletions cut 1 base from V and 7 bases from J, with 10 bases between. This chain's CDR3 is CASSLDLRGTQYF. The CDR3 nucleotides are TGTGCCAGCAGTTTAGACCTCCGGGGGACCCAGTACTTC.

Note on this clonotype: Compared with germline, one end of the junction differs, possibly owing to a read error. This rearrangement joins TRBV11-1 to TRBJ2-1; the D gene is possibly TRBD1 (6 bases). Germline V gene sequence: CDR1 SGHAT, CDR2 FQDESV (reference sequence). This CDR3 comprises 16 residues. The DNA of the CDR3 is TGTGCCAGCAGCTCTATGGGACACAAGTTCTACAATGTGCAGTTCTTC. Residues: CASSSMGHKFYNVQFF.

With respect to this clonotype: One base away lies a much larger clone, so this may be a sequencing read error. Likely a read error: the CDR3 ends without its conserved phenylalanine or tryptophan. The genes are TRBV11-3 and TRBJ2-4; D is possibly TRBD1 or TRBD2 (6 bases each). The germline V gene has CDR1 SGHNT and CDR2 YENEEA. The V end was cut by 1 base, the J end by 5 bases, with 18 bases between. The CDR3 is 17 amino acids. The CDR3 region has the DNA TGTGCCAGCAGCTTAGGTGCCCCTCGGGGGCACCAAAACATTCAGTACATC. Translating gives CASSLGAPRGHQNIQYI.

The rearrangement links TRBV30 to TRBJ1-1; D remains ambiguous. Trimming left V 4 bases short and J 11 bases short, with 14 bases between. The CDR3 sequence is 11 residues long. Germline values: CDR1 GTSNPN, CDR2 SVGIG (reference sequence). CDR3 loop: CAWTVSISAFF. CDR3 DNA: TGTGCCTGGACCGTTAGTATCTCGGCTTTCTTT.

This CDR3 is CATSDSGAGLQETQYF. Written as DNA, the CDR3 is TGTGCCACCAGTGATTCCGGAGCGGGGCTCCAAGAGACCCAGTACTTC. The genes are TRBV24-1 and TRBJ2-5, with 7 nucleotides matching TRBD2. CDR3 length equals 16 residues. Germline V gene sequence: CDR1 KGHDR, CDR2 SFDVKD. After removal of 2 bases from V and 1 base from J, the junction contained 6 bases not matched to a gene.

A word on this clonotype: Being one base from a much bigger clone, this may be a read error. The CDR3 region has the DNA TGCAGTGCTACTAGGGCCTGGGGTGGTTATCAGCCCCAGCATTTT. This gives the protein CSATRAWGGYQPQHF. The V gene is TRBV20-1, the J gene TRBJ1-5; D gene uncertain. This CDR3 contains 15 residues. Trimming removed 4 bases at V and 5 bases at J, with 18 bases between. Per the germline V gene, CDR1 is DFQATT and CDR2 is SNEGSKA (reference sequence).

About this clonotype itself: Compared with germline, one end of the junction differs, possibly owing to a read error. The chain employs TRBV29-1 and TRBJ1-1, with D perhaps TRBD1 (5 bases). Germline assignment: CDR1 SQVTM and CDR2 ANQGSEA. This CDR3 is 15 amino acids long. As DNA, the CDR3 is TGCAGCGTTGAAGTGTGGGGGACGACTAACACTGAAGCTCTCTTT. Its translation: CSVEVWGTTNTEALF.

In the case of this clonotype: A read error may explain this, as a much larger clone is one base away. The chain joins TRBV5-4 to TRBJ2-5, with D perhaps TRBD2 (6 bases). The CDR3 runs 14 residues. Germline CDR1 reads SGHNT; CDR2 reads YYREEE (reference sequence). The CDR3 bases are TGTGCCAGCAGCCACAGGAGGGCCCGGGAGACCCGGTACTTC. Translated: CASSHRRARETRYF.

The table lists this clonotype with many counts. V and J are TRBV20-1 and TRBJ2-3; 7 bases are shared with TRBD1. The CDR3 contains 13 residues. J lost 3 bases, V lost 6 bases, and 6 bases had no gene match. The germline V gene encodes CDR1 DFQATT and CDR2 SNEGSKA (reference sequence). The CDR3 reads CSARGRVTDTQYF. In DNA, the CDR3 is TGCAGTGCAAGGGGGCGTGTGACAGATACGCAGTATTTT.

Details on this clonotype: A much larger clone is a single base away; this may be a read error. The chain employs TRBV9 and TRBJ1-1; D is uncertain. V gave up 3 bases and J gave up 6 bases, with 18 bases separating them. Looked up from germline, CDR1 is SGDLS and CDR2 is YYNGEE. The CDR3 runs 15 residues. DNA for the CDR3: TGTGCCAGCAGCGAGCGGCAGGTTAGTAGGTCTGAAGCTTTCTTT. Translated: CASSERQVSRSEAFF.

This clonotype turned up a few times. A much more abundant neighbour one base away suggests this may be a read error. V gene TRBV6-5 combines with J gene TRBJ2-1; 13 nucleotides agree with TRBD2. The germline V gene has CDR1 MNHEY and CDR2 SVGAGI. The CDR3 totals 18 residues. The CDR3 nucleotides are TGTGCCAGCAGTTCGGCACTAGCGGGAGGGCCCTTTTACAATGAGCAGCTCTTC. Translating gives CASSSALAGGPFYNEQLF.

In this sample, this clonotype turned up a few times. V and J are TRBV4-2 and TRBJ2-7; 10 bases are a match to TRBD1. Per germline, CDR1 LGHNA and CDR2 YNFKEQ. V shed 5 bases, J shed 3 bases, and the junction held 4 bases outside the gene matches. The CDR3 consists of 14 residues. In DNA form, the CDR3 reads TGTGCCAGCAGCGGAGGGACAGGGGACTACGAGCAGTACTTC. Encoded protein: CASSGGTGDYEQYF.

In regard to this clonotype: One junction end disagrees with the germline gene, perhaps due to a read error. The chain recombines TRBV11-2 with TRBJ2-1; possibly TRBD1 or TRBD2 for D (6 bases each). The CDR3 is made up of 16 amino acids. Germline V CDR1 and CDR2: SGHAT, FQNNGV. The CDR3 DNA reads TGTGCCAGCAGCTACCTAGGGGGGAGTAGAATAAATGAGCAGTTCTTT. It is translated as CASSYLGGSRINEQFF.

This clonotype was observed at least ten times. This rearrangement joins TRBV5-4 to TRBJ1-2; no clear D gene. Trimming removed 4 bases from V and 8 bases from J, with 18 bases in between. CDR3 length: 14 amino acids. The germline V gene encodes CDR1 SGHNT and CDR2 YYREEE (reference sequence). This chain's CDR3 is CASSVGAGKGGYTF. In DNA form, the CDR3 reads TGTGCCAGCAGCGTTGGTGCCGGGAAGGGAGGCTACACCTTC.

A word on this clonotype: This may be a read error: a much more frequent sequence differs by one nucleotide. CDR3 DNA sequence: TGCAGTGTAGTAGCGGTCTACGAGCAGTACTTC. Residues: CSVVAVYEQYF. V gene TRBV20-1 combines with J gene TRBJ2-7; TRBD2 might be the D (6 bases). The germline gives CDR1 DFQATT, CDR2 SNEGSKA (reference sequence). The CDR3 is 11 amino acids. Trimming shortened V by 7 bases and J by 3 bases, and 10 bases separated the two germline ends.

A remark on this clonotype: A much larger clone differs by one base, so this may be a read error. The genes are TRBV20-1 and TRBJ1-1; D uncertain. Germline CDR1 and CDR2: DFQATT and SNEGSKA (reference sequence). The CDR3 loop spans 13 amino acids. The V and J ends lost 0 bases and 1 base respectively, with 6 bases between them. The CDR3: CSARERGNTEAFF. The CDR3 DNA follows: TGCAGTGCTAGAGAACGGGGGAACACTGAAGCTTTCTTT.

As to this clonotype: Given a much more abundant clone one base away, this may be a read error. The V gene is TRBV6-5, the J gene TRBJ2-7, with D possibly being TRBD1 (6 bases). V lost 6 bases and J lost 6, with 9 bases in between. Germline V CDR1 and CDR2: MNHEY, SVGAGI. This CDR3 contains 11 residues. The CDR3 region has the DNA TGTGCCAGCAGACTACAGGGCGAGCAGTACTTC. This encodes CASRLQGEQYF.

About this clonotype: The missing conserved phenylalanine or tryptophan at the end of this CDR3 makes a read error likely. V usage is TRBV11-2 and J usage is TRBJ2-6; 7 bases are a match to TRBD1. In germline, CDR1 is SGHAT, CDR2 FQNNGV. The CDR3 has 19 amino acids. The CDR3 DNA is TGTACCAGCAGCTTAGTTCCAAAGGACAGGCCCTTTGGGGCCAATGTCCTGACTGTC. Residues: CTSSLVPKDRPFGANVLTV.